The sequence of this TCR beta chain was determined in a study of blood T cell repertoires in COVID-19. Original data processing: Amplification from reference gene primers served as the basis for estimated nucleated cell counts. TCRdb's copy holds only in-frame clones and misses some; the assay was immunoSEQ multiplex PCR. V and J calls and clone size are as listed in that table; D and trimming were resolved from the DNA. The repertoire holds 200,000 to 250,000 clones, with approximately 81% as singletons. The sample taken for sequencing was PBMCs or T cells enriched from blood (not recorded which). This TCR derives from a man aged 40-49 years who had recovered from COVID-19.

The CDR3 sequence is CASSLTSGLEETQYF. In nucleotides, the CDR3 is TGTGCCAGCAGCCTGACTAGCGGGCTCGAAGAGACCCAGTACTTC. This sequence joins TRBV5-5 and TRBJ2-5; 10 bases map to TRBD2. This CDR3 region has 15 residues. CDR1 and CDR2 (germline): SGHKS, YYEKEE (reference sequence). Trimming cost V 4 bases and J 3 bases; bases outside gene matches: 6.